This T cell receptor (beta chain) was recorded in a study of naive and memory T cell subsets. General study points: Especially in CD8 cells, naive repertoires contained a few larger clonotypes, possibly CD45RA-re-expressing memory cells. TCR abundance followed a power law differing between naive and memory subsets. Clonotypes here are unpaired alpha or beta chain sequences.

Comments on this clonotype: Its antigen is not known.

Two oligonucleotides, mixed equimolar, formed the beta constant-region primer covering TRBC1 and TRBC2. The ligated cDNA underwent four PCR rounds using SP2 and nested alpha and beta constant-region primers. Each CDR3 protein gets one entry after TCRdb re-called the UMI-ligation and nested PCR reads with MiXCR. The sample holds approximately 140,000 distinct CDR3 sequences, approximately 21% seen once. The sequenced sample consisted of naive CD8+ T cells from blood. The sequence derives from a human donor in good health.

CDR3 in amino acids: CASSLGASGVYNEQFF. The CDR3 DNA is TGTGCCAGCAGCTTAGGAGCTAGCGGGGTCTACAATGAGCAGTTCTTC. The gene calls are TRBV7-9 and TRBJ2-1; TRBD2 aligns across 9 bases. The V and J ends lost 1 base and 3 bases, in that order; junction bases with no gene match: 4. The CDR3 contains 16 residues. Germline CDR1 and CDR2: SEHNR and FQNEAQ (reference sequence).